Listed here are 32 T cell receptor beta chains from one sample, sequenced in a study of T cells in Graves' hyperthyroidism and ophthalmopathy. RNA transcripts were the template for amplifying TCR beta CDR3 regions. HTBI primers drove first-round RT-PCR of the TCR CDR3. TCRdb fed the multiplex PCR reads into MiXCR, producing one record per CDR3 protein. The sample carries some 270,000 distinct CDR3 sequences, 24% recorded once. Sequencing was done on a sample of blood. These receptors were collected from a woman aged 40 to 49 with Graves' ophthalmopathy.

This chain joins TRBV24-1 and TRBJ2-2; 7 bases fit TRBD2. The junction had 7 bases not matched to a gene; V was cut back by 3 bases and J by 7 bases. In germline, CDR1 is KGHDR, CDR2 SFDVKD. The CDR3 loop spans 15 amino acids. CDR3 nucleotide sequence: TGTGCCACCAGTGATCCCGGGACTACCTACGGGGAGCTGTTTTTT. Protein: CATSDPGTTYGELFF.

V is TRBV6-2 or TRBV6-3 and J is TRBJ1-1; D is unresolved. Germline lookup yields CDR1 MNHEY and CDR2 SVGEGT. Trimming pared 3 bases from V and 3 bases from J, leaving 11 bases between. This CDR3 has 14 amino acids. The CDR3, as DNA: TGTGCCAGCAGTTATGCAGACGGTTACACTGAAGCTTTCTTT. The encoded protein is CASSYADGYTEAFF.

This clonotype was seen ten or more times. This chain uses TRBV6-5 with TRBJ2-2, with D unclear. The CDR3 consists of 13 residues. Germline assignment: CDR1 MNHEY and CDR2 SVGAGI. V shed 0 bases and J shed 4 bases, with 3 bases lying between them. This CDR3 reads CASSYSFTGELFF. As DNA, the CDR3 is TGTGCCAGCAGTTACTCTTTCACCGGGGAGCTGTTTTTT.

This clonotype was seen ten or more times. The rearrangement uses TRBV5-6 and TRBJ1-1, with TRBD1 identical over 12 bases. CDR1 is SGHDT and CDR2 is YYEEEE in the germline V gene. CDR3 length: 18 residues. The J segment lost 4 bases and the V segment lost 5 bases, leaving 15 bases of the junction unmatched. The CDR3 here is CASSPTGTGGLWSTEAFF. The CDR3 DNA reads TGTGCCAGCAGTCCTACCGGGACAGGGGGCTTGTGGAGCACTGAAGCTTTCTTT.

In its sample, this clonotype was seen many times. J is TRBJ1-3 and V is TRBV30; D might be TRBD1 (5 bases). The CDR3 runs 14 residues. V lost 7 bases and J lost 0, with 13 bases in between. Germline V gene data show CDR1 as GTSNPN and CDR2 as SVGIG (reference sequence). CDR3 sequence reads: CASEGGTSGNTIYF. For the CDR3, the DNA is TGTGCCTCGGAAGGAGGGACCTCTGGAAACACCATATATTTT.

This clonotype occurred many times. The chain is built from TRBV7-8 and TRBJ1-2, with 9 bases fitting TRBD1. The V and J ends lost 5 bases and 1 base, in that order; junction bases with no gene match: 8. The germline V gene has CDR1 SGHVS and CDR2 FQNEAQ. The CDR3 is 16 amino acids. CDR3: CASSQTGQGLNYGYTF. In DNA form, the CDR3 reads TGTGCCAGCAGCCAAACGGGACAGGGACTTAACTATGGCTACACCTTC.

This clonotype was counted ten times or more. The chain combines TRBV28 with TRBJ2-7; 7 positions agree with TRBD2. CDR1 is MDHEN, CDR2 SYDVKM, per germline. V shed 3 bases and J 4 bases; nucleotides not matched to a gene: 6. This CDR3 has 14 amino acids. The CDR3 bases are TGTGCCAGCAGTTTGGGAGCGGGGAGGTACGAGCAGTACTTC. Protein sequence: CASSLGAGRYEQYF.

This clonotype came up many times. This chain joins TRBV12-3 or TRBV12-4 and TRBJ2-7; the match to TRBD2 covers 12 bases. V lost 7 bases and J lost 2; bases outside the gene matches: 9. The CDR3 totals 16 residues. The CDR3 protein is CASNHRTSGTPYEQYF. The CDR3 DNA reads TGTGCCAGCAACCACCGGACTAGCGGGACCCCCTACGAGCAGTACTTC.

This clonotype showed up many times. The rearrangement joins TRBV6-1 to TRBJ2-2; D remains ambiguous. V gave up 1 base and J gave up 1 base, with 7 bases separating them. The V gene's germline CDR1 is MNHNS and CDR2 SASEGT. This CDR3 is 15 amino acids long. The CDR3 is CASSEVGLNTGELFF. The CDR3, as DNA: TGTGCCAGCAGTGAAGTAGGCCTGAACACCGGGGAGCTGTTTTTT.

This clonotype has ten or more counts. The gene calls are TRBV6-5 and TRBJ2-7, with 8 bases aligning to TRBD1. The CDR3 consists of 16 residues. Germline assignment: CDR1 MNHEY and CDR2 SVGAGI. V dropped 4 bases and J dropped 0; count of bases not matched to a gene: 8. CDR3 nucleotides: TGTGCCAGCAGTTCCGGAGACAGGGGCCCCTCCTACGAGCAGTACTTC. Protein product: CASSSGDRGPSYEQYF.

This clonotype was counted at least ten times. The J gene is TRBJ2-2, the V gene TRBV7-2, with D perhaps given as TRBD1 or TRBD2 (6 bases each). Per the germline V gene, CDR1 is SGHTA and CDR2 is FQGNSA. V was cut by 4 bases and J by 7 bases, with 10 bases left in between. The CDR3 loop spans 13 amino acids. CDR3 in amino acids: CASSSGAGGELFF. CDR3 DNA sequence: TGTGCCAGCAGCTCGGGGGCGGGCGGGGAGCTGTTTTTT. The full variable domain, with the rest looked up from reference TRBV7-2 and TRBJ2-2, is GAGVSQSPSNKVTEKGKDVELRCDPISGHTALYWYRQSLGQGLEFLIYFQGNSAPDKSGLPSDRFSAERTGGSVSTLTIQRTQQEDSAVYLCASSSGAGGELFFGEGSRLTVL.

There are many counts of this clonotype. J is TRBJ2-7 and V is TRBV7-6; possible D gene TRBD1, 6 bases. The CDR3 runs to 14 residues. The V gene's germline CDR1 is SGHVS and CDR2 FNYEAQ. The V and J ends lost 1 base and 3 bases respectively, with 10 bases between them. CDR3 in DNA: TGTGCCAGCAGCTTAGGGGCAGGGGTCTACGAGCAGTACTTC. This codes for CASSLGAGVYEQYF.

This clonotype was observed many times. This chain uses TRBV27 with TRBJ2-2; TRBD1 matches 11 bases. The CDR3 extends over 16 amino acids. J lost 5 bases, V lost 3 bases, and 5 bases had no gene match. Per germline, CDR1 MNHEY and CDR2 SMNVEV (reference sequence). The CDR3 loop reads CASSFGTGGDTGELFF. DNA for the CDR3: TGTGCCAGCAGTTTTGGGACAGGGGGGGATACCGGGGAGCTGTTTTTT.

The rearrangement links TRBV24-1 to TRBJ2-5; D could derive from TRBD1 or TRBD2 (6 bases each). Germline V gene lookup returns CDR1 KGHDR and CDR2 SFDVKD. The V gene lost 1 base and the J gene lost 1 base, with 9 bases spanning the gap. The CDR3 contains 15 residues. The CDR3 nucleotides are TGTGCCACCAGTGATTTCCCGGGGGCCCAAGAGACCCAGTACTTC. Its translation: CATSDFPGAQETQYF.

This clonotype was seen many times. CDR3 sequence reads: CASSLLRYNEQFF. CDR3 nucleotides: TGTGCCAGCAGCTTACTCAGGTACAATGAGCAGTTCTTC. This chain links TRBV7-3 with TRBJ2-1; D ambiguous. The CDR3 is made up of 13 amino acids. The V end was cut by 2 bases, the J end by 4 bases, with 6 bases between. Germline CDR1 reads SGHTA; CDR2 reads FQGTGA.

Ten or more counts support this clonotype. The chain combines TRBV20-1 with TRBJ1-3; D call uncertain. CDR1 and CDR2 (germline): DFQATT, SNEGSKA (reference sequence). V was trimmed by 0 bases and J by 0 bases, leaving 9 bases between them. The CDR3 is 15 amino acids. CDR3 in DNA: TGCAGTGCTAGAGAACCCGGAAACTCTGGAAACACCATATATTTT. It yields the protein CSAREPGNSGNTIYF.

This clonotype was counted many times. This chain uses TRBV12-3 or TRBV12-4 with TRBJ2-7, with 8 nucleotides matching TRBD1. The CDR3 consists of 14 residues. V was pared by 8 bases and J by 2 bases, with 8 bases of the junction left unmatched. The CDR3 DNA reads TGTGCCAGCTCTGAGTGGACAGGGACCTACGAGCAGTACTTC. Translation gives CASSEWTGTYEQYF.

Many counts were recorded for this clonotype. The J gene is TRBJ1-1, the V gene TRBV11-2; D is undetermined. This CDR3 is built from 12 residues. Germline values: CDR1 SGHAT, CDR2 FQNNGV. The ends were cut back, 5 bases at V and 4 bases at J, with 8 bases in the middle. The CDR3 spells CASSRVSTEAFF. CDR3 in DNA: TGTGCCAGCAGCAGGGTCAGCACTGAAGCTTTCTTT. Based on the CDR3 plus reference TRBV11-2 and TRBJ1-1, the full variable domain is EAGVAQSPRYKIIEKRQSVAFWCNPISGHATLYWYQQILGQGPKLLIQFQNNGVVDDSQLPKDRFSAERLKGVDSTLKIQPAKLEDSAVYLCASSRVSTEAFFGQGTRLTVV.

The V call is TRBV7-2, the J call TRBJ2-7; 12 nucleotides align to TRBD2. This CDR3 is 17 amino acids long. The J segment lost 4 bases and the V segment lost 1 base, leaving 8 bases of the junction unmatched. The V gene's germline CDR1 is SGHTA and CDR2 FQGNSA. CDR3 in DNA: TGTGCCAGCAGCTTAGGGCCTAGCGGGGGGGCTCTTTACGAGCAGTACTTC. It translates to CASSLGPSGGALYEQYF.

J is TRBJ1-1 and V is TRBV6-1; D perhaps matches TRBD1 (6 bases). Germline loops: CDR1 MNHNS, CDR2 SASEGT. Trimming shortened V by 6 bases and J by 6 bases, and 14 bases separated the two germline ends. CDR3 length: 13 residues. Here the CDR3 DNA reads TGTGCCAGCAGCGTGGGGGCCACCGCTGAAGCTTTCTTT. This codes for CASSVGATAEAFF.

This clonotype was counted many times. This chain links TRBV14 with TRBJ2-7; 9 bases align to TRBD2. This CDR3 is built from 14 residues. The junction had 4 bases not matched to a gene; V was cut back by 1 base and J by 6 bases. CDR1 is SGHDN and CDR2 is FVKESK in the germline V gene. The CDR3 is CASSQGLAVSEQYF. The CDR3 DNA is TGTGCCAGCAGCCAAGGACTAGCGGTTTCCGAGCAGTACTTC.

This clonotype was seen repeatedly, ten times or more. V usage is TRBV20-1 and J usage is TRBJ1-2, with D perhaps matching TRBD1 (6 bases). This CDR3 contains 14 residues. The V and J ends lost 5 bases and 2 bases respectively, with 15 bases between them. Germline assignment: CDR1 DFQATT and CDR2 SNEGSKA (reference sequence). The CDR3, as DNA: TGCAGTGCTCGACCGACAGGCTCGAACTATGGCTACACCTTC. Amino acids: CSARPTGSNYGYTF.

A remark on this clonotype: It may be a read error: a sequence one base away is much more abundant. The chain employs TRBV11-1 and TRBJ2-3; a weak D match, TRBD2 (5 bases). Germline V gene sequence: CDR1 SGHAT, CDR2 FQDESV (reference sequence). Trimming cost V 1 base and J 5 bases, with 19 bases left between them. This CDR3 comprises 17 residues. The chain's CDR3 is CASSLEVLVGVRDTQYF. DNA for the CDR3: TGTGCCAGCAGCTTAGAGGTGCTAGTGGGAGTTCGAGATACGCAGTATTTT.

The rearrangement links TRBV9 to TRBJ2-5; 13 bases match TRBD2. V was clipped by 2 bases and J by 5 bases; unmatched bases: 9. Germline V lookup: CDR1 SGDLS, CDR2 YYNGEE. This CDR3 has 17 amino acids. CDR3 coding DNA: TGTGCCAGCAGCGTTGGGGGACTAGCGGGGCTAGGGGAGACCCAGTACTTC. This gives the protein CASSVGGLAGLGETQYF.

This clonotype was seen many times. V usage is TRBV27 and J usage is TRBJ1-1; no reliable D call. Trimming removed 7 bases from V and 1 base from J, with 13 bases in between. The germline gives CDR1 MNHEY, CDR2 SMNVEV (reference sequence). The CDR3 length is 14 residues. The CDR3 region has the DNA TGTGCCAGCAAACGCCCTGCGTCGAACACTGAAGCTTTCTTT. Protein product: CASKRPASNTEAFF.

There are many counts of this clonotype. This chain connects TRBV5-1 to TRBJ2-5; D is possibly TRBD2 (6 bases). Trimming shortened V by 7 bases and J by 5 bases, and 15 bases separated the two germline ends. CDR1 is SGHRS, CDR2 YFSETQ, per germline. The CDR3 length is 13 residues. CDR3 in amino acids: CASRLSSAETQYF. The CDR3 DNA reads TGCGCCAGCCGCCTATCTAGCGCCGAGACCCAGTACTTC.

The chain couples TRBV29-1 to TRBJ2-5; D gene uncertain. The CDR3 spans 12 residues. Trimming stripped 1 base from V and 0 bases from J, with 3 bases between. Germline-derived CDR1 and CDR2 are SQVTM and ANQGSEA. CDR3 sequence reads: CSVEGNQETQYF. CDR3 nucleotide sequence: TGCAGCGTTGAAGGGAACCAAGAGACCCAGTACTTC.

This clonotype was seen at least ten times. The rearrangement links TRBV28 to TRBJ1-2; 9 nucleotides match TRBD1. Trimming took 4 bases from V and 7 from J; bases not matched to a gene: 4. Germline CDR1 MDHEN, CDR2 SYDVKM. The CDR3 sequence is 13 residues long. CDR3 residues: CASSSGQGGGYTF. The CDR3 nucleotides read TGTGCCAGCAGTTCGGGACAGGGAGGTGGCTACACCTTC.

This clonotype was detected ten times or more. The J gene is TRBJ2-2, the V gene TRBV5-1, with 8 bases aligning to TRBD2. From germline, CDR1 is SGHRS and CDR2 YFSETQ. The V and J ends lost 4 bases and 6 bases, in that order; junction bases with no gene match: 8. The CDR3 contains 15 residues. DNA for the CDR3: TGCGCCAGCAGCCCCAATAGCGGGACTTCCGGGGAGCTGTTTTTT. Translating gives CASSPNSGTSGELFF. Drawing the rest from reference TRBV5-1 and TRBJ2-2, the complete variable domain is KAGVTQTPRYLIKTRGQQVTLSCSPISGHRSVSWYQQTPGQGLQFLFEYFSETQRNKGNFPGRFSGRQFSNSRSEMNVSTLELGDSALYLCASSPNSGTSGELFFGEGSRLTVL.

This clonotype has at least ten counts. This chain connects TRBV20-1 to TRBJ1-1; tentative D call: TRBD1 (5 bases). Germline V CDR1 and CDR2: DFQATT, SNEGSKA (reference sequence). V lost 1 base and J lost 0, with 27 bases in between. The CDR3 covers 20 residues. The CDR3 region is CSARVLSGGQGFFMNTEAFF. The CDR3, as DNA: TGCAGTGCTAGAGTTCTGAGTGGCGGGCAGGGATTTTTCATGAACACTGAAGCTTTCTTT.

This clonotype was observed many times. V usage is TRBV20-1 and J usage is TRBJ2-4, with 11 bases that match TRBD2. CDR1 is DFQATT, CDR2 SNEGSKA, per germline (reference sequence). The trim removed 1 base at V and 3 bases at J, leaving 5 bases unmatched. The length of the CDR3 is 16 residues. Here the CDR3 reads CSARGGTSGNKNIQYF. The CDR3, as DNA: TGCAGTGCTAGAGGGGGGACTAGCGGAAACAAAAACATTCAGTACTTC.

This clonotype was counted many times. V usage is TRBV3-1 and J usage is TRBJ2-7; a weak D match, TRBD2 (6 bases). There are 14 residues in the CDR3. Per germline, CDR1 LGHDT and CDR2 YNNKEL (reference sequence). V gave up 4 bases and J gave up 4 bases, with 14 bases separating them. CDR3: CASSPPGEWYEQYF. In DNA form, the CDR3 reads TGTGCCAGCAGCCCACCGGGGGAGTGGTACGAGCAGTACTTC.